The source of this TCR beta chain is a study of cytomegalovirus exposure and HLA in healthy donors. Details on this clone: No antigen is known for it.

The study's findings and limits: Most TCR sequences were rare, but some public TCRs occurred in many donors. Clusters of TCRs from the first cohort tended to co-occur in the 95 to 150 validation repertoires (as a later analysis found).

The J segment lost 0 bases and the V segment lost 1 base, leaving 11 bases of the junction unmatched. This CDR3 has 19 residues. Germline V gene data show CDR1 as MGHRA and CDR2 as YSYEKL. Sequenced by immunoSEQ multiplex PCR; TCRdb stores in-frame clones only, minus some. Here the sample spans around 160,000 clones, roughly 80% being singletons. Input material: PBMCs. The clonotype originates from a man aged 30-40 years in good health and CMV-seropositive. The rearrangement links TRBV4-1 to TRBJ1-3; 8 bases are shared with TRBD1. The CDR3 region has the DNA TGCGCCAGCAGCCAAGCGGGCCAGGGGGCTATCTCCTCTGGAAACACCATATATTTT. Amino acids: CASSQAGQGAISSGNTIYF.